One sample yielded the 22 T cell receptor beta chains listed below, sequenced in a study of shared clonotypes between healthy human individuals. The assay was immunoSEQ multiplex PCR, and TCRdb's table has in-frame clones only and misses some. This sample has about 1.4 million clones, with roughly 96% found just once. Sequencing was done on a sample of naive CD4+ T cells sorted from blood. Subset specified: CD45RA+ positively selected. All receptors derive from a man younger than 40 in good health.

The chain couples TRBV6-5 to TRBJ1-2, with 7 bases that match TRBD1. V lost 6 bases and J lost 0; bases outside the gene matches: 4. CDR1 is MNHEY and CDR2 is SVGAGI in the germline V gene. The CDR3 has 14 residues. The CDR3: CASRPGTANYGYTF. In DNA form, the CDR3 reads TGTGCCAGCAGACCCGGGACAGCTAACTATGGCTACACCTTC.

As for this clone: Other DNA sequences from this sample encode an identical CDR3 as well. The genes are TRBV28 and TRBJ1-1, with D uncertain. Germline V gene data show CDR1 as MDHEN and CDR2 as SYDVKM. This CDR3 contains 12 residues. Trimming took off 8 bases at V and 0 bases at J, with 7 bases between the two ends. The CDR3 loop reads CASSGMNTEAFF. In DNA form, the CDR3 reads TGTGCCAGCTCCGGAATGAACACTGAAGCTTTCTTT.

This chain uses TRBV28 with TRBJ2-4; no clear D gene. Germline assignment: CDR1 MDHEN and CDR2 SYDVKM. Trimming pared 3 bases from V and 6 bases from J, leaving 9 bases between. The CDR3 runs 13 residues. CDR3 in DNA: TGTGCCAGCAGTTTGGACCTTTTAAACATTCAGTACTTC. Protein product: CASSLDLLNIQYF.

This chain joins TRBV5-1 and TRBJ2-7; D possibly corresponds to TRBD2 (6 bases). V lost 6 bases and J lost 3, with 19 bases in between. The CDR3 is made up of 15 amino acids. Germline values: CDR1 SGHRS, CDR2 YFSETQ. In nucleotides, the CDR3 is TGCGCCAGCATGACCTCCGGGACTGAATTCTACGAGCAGTACTTC. Translating gives CASMTSGTEFYEQYF.

This chain links TRBV29-1 with TRBJ2-1; no firm D call. Trimming took 5 bases from V and 2 from J, leaving 13 bases between them. The CDR3 length is 14 residues. The germline V gene encodes CDR1 SQVTM and CDR2 ANQGSEA. CDR3 bases: TGCAGCGTTAAACTCAGGATGGCCTACAATGAGCAGTTCTTC. Amino acid sequence: CSVKLRMAYNEQFF.

The chain is built from TRBV5-1 and TRBJ2-4; D remains unclear. V was trimmed by 2 bases and J by 4 bases, leaving 16 bases between them. Germline loops: CDR1 SGHRS, CDR2 YFSETQ. CDR3 length equals 16 residues. CDR3 sequence (DNA): TGCGCCAGCAGCTTTTCCTTCGGATCCGGGAAAAACATTCAGTACTTC. Amino acid sequence: CASSFSFGSGKNIQYF.

This chain links TRBV6-6 with TRBJ1-2, with D tentatively TRBD1 (5 bases). This CDR3 region has 12 residues. Per the germline V gene, CDR1 is MNHNY and CDR2 is SVGAGI (reference sequence). Deletions cut 5 bases from V and 10 bases from J, with 14 bases between. As DNA, the CDR3 is TGTGCCAGCAGTCTAACAGGAGGGGACTACACCTTC. Protein product: CASSLTGGDYTF.

This clone came up once. CDR3 loop: CASSYPKGLHTEAFF. For the CDR3, the DNA is TGTGCCAGCAGTTACCCAAAGGGGCTCCACACTGAAGCTTTCTTT. The chain joins TRBV6-6 to TRBJ1-1, with D possibly matching TRBD1 (5 bases). CDR1 is MNHNY and CDR2 is SVGAGI in the germline V gene (reference sequence). V lost 2 bases, J lost 3 bases, and 13 bases lay in between. The length of the CDR3 is 15 residues.

CDR3 sequence (DNA): TGCGCCAGCAGCCAAGATATTTTCGGGAACGAGCAGTACTTC. Protein: CASSQDIFGNEQYF. The chain recombines TRBV4-3 with TRBJ2-7; tentative D call: TRBD2 (5 bases). V lost 0 bases and J lost 5, with 11 bases in between. The CDR3 extends over 14 amino acids. From germline, CDR1 is LGHNA and CDR2 YSLEER.

The chain is built from TRBV29-1 and TRBJ2-1; tentative D call: TRBD2 (6 bases). Germline-derived CDR1 and CDR2 are SQVTM and ANQGSEA. V gave up 6 bases and J gave up 3 bases, with 12 bases separating them. The CDR3 loop spans 13 amino acids. This chain's CDR3 is CSVPGVFYNEQFF. CDR3 nucleotide sequence: TGCAGCGTACCGGGAGTTTTCTACAATGAGCAGTTCTTC.

The CDR3: CASSQDTSGYEQYF. The CDR3 region has the DNA TGTGCCAGCAGCCAAGATACTAGCGGCTACGAGCAGTACTTC. The chain uses TRBV4-2 and TRBJ2-7, with 8 bases lining up with TRBD2. Looked up from germline, CDR1 is LGHNA and CDR2 is YNFKEQ. V dropped 0 bases and J dropped 3; count of bases not matched to a gene: 1. There are 14 residues in the CDR3.

J is TRBJ2-1 and V is TRBV4-2, with 11 bases fitting TRBD2. This CDR3 contains 14 residues. V lost 0 bases and J lost 8; bases outside the gene matches: 0. From germline, CDR1 is LGHNA and CDR2 YNFKEQ. Here the CDR3 DNA reads TGTGCCAGCAGCCAAGAACTAGCGGGAGATGAGCAGTTCTTC. Protein product: CASSQELAGDEQFF.

The chain uses TRBV9 and TRBJ2-7; no firm D call. CDR1 SGDLS and CDR2 YYNGEE come from the germline V gene. The CDR3 consists of 12 residues. The ends were cut back, 4 bases at V and 6 bases at J, with 11 bases in the middle. The CDR3 sequence: CASSPSHFEQYF. In DNA form, the CDR3 reads TGTGCCAGCAGCCCCAGCCATTTCGAGCAGTACTTC.

V and J are TRBV12-5 and TRBJ2-6, with TRBD1 matching 7 bases. The CDR3 length is 20 residues. Germline values: CDR1 LGHNT, CDR2 FRNRAP. V shed 3 bases, J shed 0 bases, and the junction held 14 bases outside the gene matches. CDR3 residues: CASGFPGQADRDSGANVLTF. The CDR3 bases are TGTGCTAGTGGTTTCCCTGGACAGGCCGACCGAGACTCTGGGGCCAACGTCCTGACTTTC.

The chain uses TRBV27 and TRBJ2-1; 9 nucleotides align to TRBD1. V lost 7 bases, J lost 7 bases, and 14 bases stayed unmatched. Germline CDR1 MNHEY, CDR2 SMNVEV (reference sequence). The length of the CDR3 is 16 residues. The DNA of the CDR3 is TGTGCCAGCAACTACTTCGCCGGGACAGGGAGGAATGAGCAGTTCTTC. This encodes CASNYFAGTGRNEQFF.

V and J are TRBV6-1 and TRBJ1-2; a possible D gene is TRBD1 (6 bases). Germline CDR1 is MNHNS and CDR2 is SASEGT. The CDR3 is made up of 17 amino acids. V lost 2 bases, J lost 4 bases, and 20 bases lay in between. CDR3 residues: CASSESPEGLGGYGYTF. The CDR3 nucleotides read TGTGCCAGCAGTGAATCCCCCGAAGGCTTAGGGGGCTATGGCTACACCTTC.

The chain combines TRBV27 with TRBJ2-7; 9 bases agree with TRBD1. Looked up from germline, CDR1 is MNHEY and CDR2 is SMNVEV (reference sequence). The CDR3 sequence is 14 residues long. Germline trimming cut 3 bases from V and 3 bases from J; bases unmatched to any gene: 3. CDR3 nucleotide sequence: TGTGCCAGCAGTTTCGGGGACAGGGTCTACGAGCAGTACTTC. Translated, it gives CASSFGDRVYEQYF.

The genes are TRBV7-2 and TRBJ2-3; no firm D call. CDR1 is SGHTA, CDR2 FQGNSA, per germline. The CDR3 consists of 11 residues. The ends were cut back, 11 bases at V and 4 bases at J, with 10 bases in the middle. This chain's CDR3 is CAGGPSDTQYF. The CDR3 region has the DNA TGTGCCGGTGGACCGTCAGATACGCAGTATTTT.

The rearrangement uses TRBV9 and TRBJ2-3; tentatively, D is TRBD1 or TRBD2 (6 bases each). This CDR3 is built from 15 residues. The germline gives CDR1 SGDLS, CDR2 YYNGEE. V was clipped by 4 bases and J by 0 bases, with 12 bases between them. The CDR3 DNA follows: TGTGCCAGCAGCCGAAGGGGGGTGAGCACAGATACGCAGTATTTT. This translates into CASSRRGVSTDTQYF.

For the CDR3, the DNA is TGTGCCAGCAGCTTAGGATATCGGATCGCCTACGAGCAGTACTTC. This codes for CASSLGYRIAYEQYF. V is TRBV7-2 and J is TRBJ2-7; D remains unclear. V lost 1 base, J lost 2 bases, and 12 bases lay in between. Germline CDR1 reads SGHTA; CDR2 reads FQGNSA. This CDR3 region has 15 residues.

J is TRBJ2-1 and V is TRBV14; maybe TRBD1 (5 bases). The germline V gene encodes CDR1 SGHDN and CDR2 FVKESK. The CDR3 spans 15 residues. Trimming removed 1 base at V and 4 bases at J, with 11 bases between. The CDR3 is CASSQVGLVYNEQFF. The DNA of the CDR3 is TGTGCCAGCAGCCAAGTGGGGCTAGTGTACAATGAGCAGTTCTTC.

V gene TRBV6-6 combines with J gene TRBJ1-4; no clear D. The CDR3 is made up of 16 amino acids. Germline-derived CDR1 and CDR2 are MNHNY and SVGAGI (reference sequence). Trimming stripped 0 bases from V and 6 bases from J, with 14 bases between. The CDR3 DNA reads TGTGCCAGCAGTTACTCTTTGGTCCCAAGGGATGAAAAACTGTTTTTT. Protein product: CASSYSLVPRDEKLFF.